This T cell receptor beta chain was recorded in a study of blood T cell repertoires in COVID-19. Background on the study: Some COVID-19 samples were acute and others convalescent; all came from the United States, Italy and Spain. T cells, B-cell-depleted T cells, or PBMCs provided the cDNA or gDNA that served as material.

CDR3 length: 18 residues. With 1 base clipped from V and 0 bases from J, the junction kept 10 bases outside the gene matches. Germline V gene lookup returns CDR1 GTSNPN and CDR2 SVGIG (reference sequence). In the authors' workflow: Amplification of reference gene primers provided the estimated nucleated cell counts. Profiled with immunoSEQ multiplex PCR; TCRdb holds only in-frame clones, not every one. Clone size and V and J calls were adopted from that table, with D and trimming inferred from the DNA. The table shows about 73,000 clones, with about 79% occurring only once. The chain combines TRBV30 with TRBJ1-5; TRBD1 aligns across 9 bases. Specimen: peripheral blood. The sequence came from an older woman with acute or convalescent COVID-19. CDR3 sequence reads: CAWSGDPGTGYSNQPQHF. The CDR3 DNA is TGTGCCTGGAGTGGTGACCCCGGGACAGGGTATAGCAATCAGCCCCAGCATTTT.